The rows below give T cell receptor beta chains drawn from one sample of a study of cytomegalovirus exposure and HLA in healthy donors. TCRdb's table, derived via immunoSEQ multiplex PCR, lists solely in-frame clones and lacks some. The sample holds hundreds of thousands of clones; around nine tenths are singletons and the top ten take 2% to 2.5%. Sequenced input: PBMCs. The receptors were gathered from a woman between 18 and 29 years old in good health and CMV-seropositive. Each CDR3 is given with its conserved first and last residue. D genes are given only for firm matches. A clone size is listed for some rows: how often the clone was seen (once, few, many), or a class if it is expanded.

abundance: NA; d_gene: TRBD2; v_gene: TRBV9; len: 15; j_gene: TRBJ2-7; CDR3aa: CASSVGLAGRYEQYF; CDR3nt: TGTGCCAGCAGCGTAGGACTAGCGGGACGCTACGAGCAGTACTTC
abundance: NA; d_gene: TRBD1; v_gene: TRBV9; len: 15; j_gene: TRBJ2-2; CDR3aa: CASSPGQGRTGELFF; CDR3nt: TGTGCCAGCAGCCCCGGACAGGGTCGGACCGGGGAGCTGTTTTTT
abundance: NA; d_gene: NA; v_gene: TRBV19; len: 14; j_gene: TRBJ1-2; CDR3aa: CASSPRDTNYGYTF; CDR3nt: TGTGCCAGTAGTCCCCGGGACACGAACTATGGCTACACCTTC
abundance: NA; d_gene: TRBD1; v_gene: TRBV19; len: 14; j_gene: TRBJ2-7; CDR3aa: CASGDRGSGYEQYF; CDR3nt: TGTGCCAGCGGGGACAGGGGGTCAGGCTACGAGCAGTACTTC
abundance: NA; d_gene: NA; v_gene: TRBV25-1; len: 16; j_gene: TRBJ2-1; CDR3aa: CASSEEGKGVLIEQFF; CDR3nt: TGTGCCAGCAGTGAGGAAGGGAAAGGGGTTTTAATTGAGCAGTTCTTC
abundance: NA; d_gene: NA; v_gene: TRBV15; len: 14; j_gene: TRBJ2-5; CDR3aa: CATSRGDSQETQYF; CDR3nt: TGTGCCACCAGCAGAGGGGACTCCCAAGAGACCCAGTACTTC
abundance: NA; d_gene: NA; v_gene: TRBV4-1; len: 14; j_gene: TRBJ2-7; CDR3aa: CASSQEGEAYEQYF; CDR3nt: TGCGCCAGCAGCCAAGAAGGAGAGGCCTACGAGCAGTACTTC
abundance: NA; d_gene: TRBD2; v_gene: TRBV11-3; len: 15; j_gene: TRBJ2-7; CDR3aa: CASSGGLAGPYEQYF; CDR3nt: TGTGCCAGCAGCGGGGGACTAGCGGGACCGTACGAGCAGTACTTC
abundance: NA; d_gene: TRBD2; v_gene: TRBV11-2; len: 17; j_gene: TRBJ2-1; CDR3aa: CASSLVTLAGVYNEQFF; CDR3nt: TGTGCCAGCAGCTTAGTGACCCTAGCGGGAGTCTACAATGAGCAGTTCTTC
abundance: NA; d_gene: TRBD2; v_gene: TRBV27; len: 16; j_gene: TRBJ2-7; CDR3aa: CASSPPGLGIAYEQYF; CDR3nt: TGTGCCAGCAGTCCCCCGGGACTAGGGATCGCCTACGAGCAGTACTTC
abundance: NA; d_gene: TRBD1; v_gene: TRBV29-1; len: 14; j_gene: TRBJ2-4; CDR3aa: CSGRDREAKNIQYF; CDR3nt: TGCAGCGGCCGGGACAGGGAGGCCAAAAACATTCAGTACTTC
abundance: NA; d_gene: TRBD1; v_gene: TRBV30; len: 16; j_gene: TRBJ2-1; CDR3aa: CAWSVLGTGKDNEQFF; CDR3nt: TGTGCCTGGAGTGTACTTGGGACAGGGAAGGACAATGAGCAGTTCTTC
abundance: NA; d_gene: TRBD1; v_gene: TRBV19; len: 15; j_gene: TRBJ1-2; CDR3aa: CASSAGTGDFYGYTF; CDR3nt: TGTGCCAGTAGTGCCGGGACAGGGGATTTCTATGGCTACACCTTC
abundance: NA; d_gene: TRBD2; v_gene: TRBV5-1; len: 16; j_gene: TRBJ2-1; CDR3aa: CASSLALAGVSNEQFF; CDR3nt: TGCGCCAGCAGCTTGGCCTTAGCGGGAGTTAGCAATGAGCAGTTCTTC
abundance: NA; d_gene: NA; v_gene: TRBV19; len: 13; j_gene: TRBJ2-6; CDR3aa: CASSIQGANVLTF; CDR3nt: TGTGCCAGTAGTATACAGGGGGCCAACGTCCTGACTTTC
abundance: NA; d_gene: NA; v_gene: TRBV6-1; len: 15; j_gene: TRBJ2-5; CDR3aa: CASSEAGQFQETQYF; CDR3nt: TGTGCCAGCAGTGAAGCTGGACAGTTCCAAGAGACCCAGTACTTC
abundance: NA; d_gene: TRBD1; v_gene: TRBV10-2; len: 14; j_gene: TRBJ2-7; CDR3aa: CASSHGQGANEQYF; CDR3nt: TGCGCCAGCAGCCACGGACAGGGGGCCAACGAGCAGTACTTC
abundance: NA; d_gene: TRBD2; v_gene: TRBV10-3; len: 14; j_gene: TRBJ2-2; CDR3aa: CAIQGLSNTGELFF; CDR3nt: TGTGCCATTCAGGGACTATCGAACACCGGGGAGCTGTTTTTT
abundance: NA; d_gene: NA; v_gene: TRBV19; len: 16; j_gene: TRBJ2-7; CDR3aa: CASSIDPRLSSYEQYF; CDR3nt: TGTGCCAGTAGTATAGATCCGAGATTGAGCTCCTACGAGCAGTACTTC
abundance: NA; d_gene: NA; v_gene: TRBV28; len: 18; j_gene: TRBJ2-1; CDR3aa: CASSPPGLIANSYNEQFF; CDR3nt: TGTGCCAGCAGCCCCCCCGGGTTGATAGCGAATTCCTACAATGAGCAGTTCTTC
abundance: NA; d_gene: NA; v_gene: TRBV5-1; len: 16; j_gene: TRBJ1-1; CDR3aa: CASSLERHRRDTEAFF; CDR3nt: TGCGCCAGCAGCTTGGAAAGGCACAGGAGGGACACTGAAGCTTTCTTT
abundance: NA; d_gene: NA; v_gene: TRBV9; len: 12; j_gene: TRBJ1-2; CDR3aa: CASSPGDHGYTF; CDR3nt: TGTGCCAGCAGCCCCGGGGATCATGGCTACACCTTC
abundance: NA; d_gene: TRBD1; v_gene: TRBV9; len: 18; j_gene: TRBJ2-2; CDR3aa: CASSVVATGAGVTGELFF; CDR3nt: TGTGCCAGCAGCGTAGTGGCGACAGGGGCCGGTGTCACCGGGGAGCTGTTTTTT
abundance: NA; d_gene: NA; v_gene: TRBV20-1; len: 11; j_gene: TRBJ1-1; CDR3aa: CSARKRDEAFF; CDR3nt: TGCAGTGCTCGAAAACGGGATGAAGCTTTCTTT
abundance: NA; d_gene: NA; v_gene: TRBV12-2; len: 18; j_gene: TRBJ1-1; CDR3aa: CASRLAPTSENLNTEAFF; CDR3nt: TGTGCAAGTCGCTTAGCCCCCACCTCCGAGAACTTGAACACTGAAGCTTTCTTT
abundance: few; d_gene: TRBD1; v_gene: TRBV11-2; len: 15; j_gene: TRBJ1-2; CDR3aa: CASSTTGARDYGYTF; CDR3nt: TGTGCCAGCAGCACGACAGGGGCTCGGGACTATGGCTACACCTTC
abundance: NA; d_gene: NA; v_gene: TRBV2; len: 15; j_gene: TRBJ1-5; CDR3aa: CASTLTTGSNQPQHF; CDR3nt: TGTGCCAGCACGTTAACCACAGGGAGCAATCAGCCCCAGCATTTT
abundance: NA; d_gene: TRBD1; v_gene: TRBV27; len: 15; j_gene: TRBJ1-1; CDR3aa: CASSFATGGGTEAFF; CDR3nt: TGTGCCAGCAGTTTTGCGACAGGGGGGGGGACTGAAGCTTTCTTT
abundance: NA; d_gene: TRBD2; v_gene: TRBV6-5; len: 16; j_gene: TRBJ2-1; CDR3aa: CASSLSAGTSHYEQFF; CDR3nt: TGTGCCAGCAGTTTGTCCGCCGGGACTAGTCATTATGAGCAGTTCTTC
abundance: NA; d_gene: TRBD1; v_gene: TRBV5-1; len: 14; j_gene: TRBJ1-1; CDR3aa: CASSFDRVGTEAFF; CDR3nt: TGCGCCAGCAGCTTTGACAGGGTCGGGACTGAAGCTTTCTTT
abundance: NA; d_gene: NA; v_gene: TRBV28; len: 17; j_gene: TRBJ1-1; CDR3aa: CASSLFPRALGGTEAFF; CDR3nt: TGTGCCAGCAGTTTATTCCCTCGGGCACTGGGGGGCACTGAAGCTTTCTTT
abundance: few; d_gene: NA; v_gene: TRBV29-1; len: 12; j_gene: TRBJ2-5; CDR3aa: CSVGPRGETQYF; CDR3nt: TGCAGCGTTGGTCCGCGAGGGGAGACCCAGTACTTC
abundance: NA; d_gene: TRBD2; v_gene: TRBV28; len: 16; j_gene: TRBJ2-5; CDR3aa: CASSRPPSGSGETQYF; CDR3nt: TGTGCCAGCAGTCGACCTCCTAGCGGGAGTGGGGAGACCCAGTACTTC
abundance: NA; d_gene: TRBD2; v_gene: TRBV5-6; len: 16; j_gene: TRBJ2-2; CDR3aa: CASSLRLAGNTGELFF; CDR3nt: TGTGCCAGCAGCTTGCGACTAGCGGGAAACACCGGGGAGCTGTTTTTT
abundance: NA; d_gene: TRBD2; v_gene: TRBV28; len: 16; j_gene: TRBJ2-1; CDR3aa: CASSSAGLAGAGEQFF; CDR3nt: TGTGCCAGCAGCTCGGCGGGACTAGCGGGTGCCGGTGAGCAGTTCTTC